The T cell receptor beta chain described here comes from a study of cytomegalovirus exposure and HLA in healthy donors. This CDR3 is built from 15 residues. Germline CDR1 and CDR2: SGHTA and FQGNSA. V lost 4 bases to trimming and J lost 2 bases; unmatched junction nucleotides: 8. PCR used 60 Vbeta primers and 13 Jbeta primers. Data came from immunoSEQ multiplex PCR; TCRdb stores just in-frame clones and leaves some out. The data contain about 100,000 clones, approximately 77% of them singletons. Note on this clone: Its specificity is not known.

Whole-study findings and limits: A later analysis linked a missense DCLRE1C variant to TCR beta V- and J-gene trimming. A later analysis associated under 20,000 TCR beta sequences with HLA alleles at a 0.05 false discovery rate.

The rearrangement joins TRBV7-2 to TRBJ2-7; 7 positions match TRBD2. This clonotype was sampled from a male donor in good health and CMV-seropositive. Sequencing used PBMCs. The CDR3 reads CASSSRISGPYEQYF. CDR3 nucleotide sequence: TGTGCCAGCAGCTCTCGAATTAGCGGGCCCTACGAGCAGTACTTC. Supplemented by reference TRBV7-2 and TRBJ2-7, the full variable domain reads GAGVSQSPSNKVTEKGKDVELRCDPISGHTALYWYRQSLGQGLEFLIYFQGNSAPDKSGLPSDRFSAERTGGSVSTLTIQRTQQEDSAVYLCASSSRISGPYEQYFGPGTRLTVT.